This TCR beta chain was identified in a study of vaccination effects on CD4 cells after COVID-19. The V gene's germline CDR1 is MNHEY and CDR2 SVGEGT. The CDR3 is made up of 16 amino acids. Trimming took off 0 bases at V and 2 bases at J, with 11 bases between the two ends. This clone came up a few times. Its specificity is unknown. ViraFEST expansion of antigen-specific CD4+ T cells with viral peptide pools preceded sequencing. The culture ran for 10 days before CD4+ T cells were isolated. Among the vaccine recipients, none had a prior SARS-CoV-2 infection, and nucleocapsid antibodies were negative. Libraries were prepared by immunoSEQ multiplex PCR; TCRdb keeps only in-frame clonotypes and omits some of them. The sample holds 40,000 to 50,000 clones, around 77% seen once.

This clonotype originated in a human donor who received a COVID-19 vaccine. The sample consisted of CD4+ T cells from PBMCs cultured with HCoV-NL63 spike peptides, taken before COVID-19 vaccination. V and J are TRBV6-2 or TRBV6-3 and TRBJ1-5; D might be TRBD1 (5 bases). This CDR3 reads CASSYSWGFGNQPQHF. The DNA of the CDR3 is TGTGCCAGCAGTTACTCGTGGGGGTTCGGCAATCAGCCCCAGCATTTT.